The T cell receptor (beta chain) under discussion was sequenced for a study of Ad26.COV2.S vaccination and SARS-CoV-2 variants. Overall study results and limits: Placebo recipients had lower spike-specific TCR breadth than vaccine recipients.

A remark on this clone: Its antigen is still unknown.

The protocol was immunoSEQ multiplex PCR, while the TCRdb copy is restricted to in-frame clones and leaves out a portion. The sample lists about 400,000 clones, about nine tenths occurring once. The sample's treatment: some 20 received Ad26.COV2.S at low or high dose, single or two shots; several received placebo; per-sample allocation not given. Samples came from day 63 after the first vaccine or placebo injection. V gave up 4 bases and J gave up 4 bases; unmatched junction bases: 5. This CDR3 spans 16 amino acids. Germline V gives CDR1 MDHEN, CDR2 SYDVKM. The sample was peripheral blood, taken in a trial of Ad26.COV2.S vaccine versus placebo. The TCR originated in a person aged 18-60 years who received the Ad26.COV2.S COVID-19 vaccine or a placebo. This chain connects TRBV28 to TRBJ2-1, with TRBD2 matching over 12 bases. The CDR3 region has the DNA TGTGCCAGCAGTTCAACTAGCGGGAGGTTATACAATGAGCAGTTCTTC. Protein: CASSSTSGRLYNEQFF.